What follows are 16 T cell receptor beta chains derived from one specimen sequenced in a study of blood T cell repertoires in COVID-19 (dated by TCRdb to about 2020). Library preparation used the immunoSEQ multiplex PCR assay. The immuneACCESS repertoire file appears here via TCRdb, limited to in-frame rearrangements. These files lack a portion of the clones; in checked studies, under half of the deficit traces to unresolved V genes, and the cause of the others is not known. This sample is represented by roughly 200,000 clones; about 81% of them were singletons. Approximately 12% of the sample goes to the ten largest clones. Sequencing was done on a sample of peripheral blood. All receptors come from a woman aged 80 or older with COVID-19, enrolled during active disease.

The chain uses TRBV19 and TRBJ2-7; TRBD1 is a possible D gene (5 bases). With 6 bases removed from V and 6 bases from J, the gap between germline ends came to 15 bases. Looked up from germline, CDR1 is LNHDA and CDR2 is SQIVND (reference sequence). This CDR3 contains 13 residues. Written as DNA, the CDR3 is TGTGCCAGTAGCACGGGCAGGGTGTCCGAGCAGTACTTC. It codes for CASSTGRVSEQYF.

The V call is TRBV5-8, the J call TRBJ2-3; a weak D match, TRBD1 (5 bases). The CDR3 consists of 14 residues. V was cut by 4 bases and J by 2 bases, with 11 bases left in between. Germline V gene sequence: CDR1 SGHTS, CDR2 YDEGEE. The chain's CDR3 is CASSKDSPTDTQYF. In DNA form, the CDR3 reads TGTGCCAGCAGCAAAGACAGTCCCACAGATACGCAGTATTTT.

There are a few counts of this clone. V gene TRBV7-9 combines with J gene TRBJ1-6, with 9 positions matching TRBD1. The CDR3 has 14 amino acids. With V trimmed by 4 bases and J by 10 bases, 5 bases remained unmatched. Germline CDR1 reads SEHNR; CDR2 reads FQNEAQ (reference sequence). The CDR3 nucleotides are TGTGCCAGCAGCTCCGGGACAGGGTACTCACCCCTCCACTTT. Residues: CASSSGTGYSPLHF.

Only one count was recorded for this clone. This chain uses TRBV2 with TRBJ2-7, with D possibly matching TRBD1 (5 bases). CDR3 length: 13 amino acids. V was shortened by 4 bases and J by 3 bases, with 10 bases between the two germline ends. In germline, CDR1 is SNHLY, CDR2 FYNNEI. DNA for the CDR3: TGTGCCAGCAGTGGAGACAGCCTCTACGAGCAGTACTTC. As protein: CASSGDSLYEQYF.

This sequence joins TRBV28 and TRBJ2-5; 8 nucleotides line up with TRBD2. J gave up 1 base and V 3 bases, and 7 bases lay outside the gene matches. The CDR3 length is 16 residues. Germline loops: CDR1 MDHEN, CDR2 SYDVKM. The CDR3 here is CASSFGASGSQETQYF. CDR3 DNA sequence: TGTGCCAGCAGTTTTGGGGCTAGCGGGTCCCAAGAGACCCAGTACTTC.

This chain connects TRBV28 to TRBJ2-7, with 12 bases identical to TRBD1. The germline V gene encodes CDR1 MDHEN and CDR2 SYDVKM. Trimming cost V 8 bases and J 8 bases; bases outside gene matches: 7. CDR3 length: 13 residues. CDR3 in amino acids: CASAAGQGAQQYF. CDR3 nucleotide sequence: TGTGCCAGCGCTGCGGGACAGGGGGCTCAGCAGTACTTC.

This clone was counted a few times. The CDR3 sequence: CASSLGFGDGYTF. As DNA, the CDR3 is TGTGCCAGCAGCTTAGGTTTCGGTGATGGCTACACCTTC. V gene TRBV11-2 combines with J gene TRBJ1-2; D not certain. The CDR3 has 13 amino acids. The ends were cut back, 1 base at V and 6 bases at J, with 9 bases in the middle. Germline V gene lookup returns CDR1 SGHAT and CDR2 FQNNGV.

For the CDR3, the DNA is TGTGCCAGCAGCTTAGGGCCGGGGTTGAGAGGTTACGAGCAGTTCTTC. It specifies CASSLGPGLRGYEQFF. V and J are TRBV7-9 and TRBJ2-1, with a tentative D call TRBD2 (5 bases). The CDR3 sequence is 16 residues long. The V end was cut by 1 base, the J end by 10 bases, with 20 bases between. Germline V gives CDR1 SEHNR, CDR2 FQNEAQ (reference sequence).

This chain joins TRBV11-3 and TRBJ1-1; 7 bases are a match to TRBD1. The J segment lost 1 base and the V segment lost 6 bases, leaving 8 bases of the junction unmatched. Germline lookup yields CDR1 SGHNT and CDR2 YENEEA. CDR3 length equals 15 residues. The CDR3 loop reads CASSRTGDQNTEAFF. Here the CDR3 DNA reads TGTGCCAGCAGTCGTACAGGGGACCAGAACACTGAAGCTTTCTTT.

This clone was seen a handful of times. The chain's CDR3 is CASSLSLAGVYEQYF. Here the CDR3 DNA reads TGTGCCAGCAGCTTATCACTAGCGGGGGTCTACGAGCAGTACTTC. J is TRBJ2-7 and V is TRBV7-8; TRBD2 agrees at 11 bases. Per the germline V gene, CDR1 is SGHVS and CDR2 is FQNEAQ. The CDR3 has 15 amino acids. Losses at the gene ends were 2 bases for V and 3 bases for J; bases not matched to a gene: 3.

V and J are TRBV9 and TRBJ2-3; 9 nucleotides match TRBD1. The length of the CDR3 is 15 residues. V lost 6 bases and J lost 5; bases outside the gene matches: 10. Germline lookup yields CDR1 SGDLS and CDR2 YYNGEE. CDR3 protein: CASKKGTGLGDTQYF. The CDR3 DNA sequence: TGTGCCAGCAAAAAGGGGACAGGGCTTGGAGATACGCAGTATTTT. Full variable domain (outside the CDR3, taken from reference TRBV9 and TRBJ2-3): DSGVTQTPKHLITATGQRVTLRCSPRSGDLSVYWYQQSLDQGLQFLIQYYNGEERAKGNILERFSAQQFPDLHSELNLSSLELGDSALYFCASKKGTGLGDTQYFGPGTRLTVL.

Many counts were recorded for this clone. The chain is built from TRBV7-9 and TRBJ1-6; 8 bases agree with TRBD1. This CDR3 comprises 15 residues. Germline-derived CDR1 and CDR2 are SEHNR and FQNEAQ (reference sequence). The V gene end was trimmed by 1 base and the J gene end by 8 bases; junction bases not matched to a gene: 4. DNA for the CDR3: TGTGCCAGCAGCTTAGGGACAGGGCCCCATTCACCCCTCCACTTT. The encoded protein is CASSLGTGPHSPLHF.

This sequence joins TRBV7-9 and TRBJ2-7, with a weak D call TRBD2 (6 bases). Germline CDR1 reads SEHNR; CDR2 reads FQNEAQ (reference sequence). The CDR3 is 15 amino acids. The V end lost 5 bases, the J end lost 2 bases, and 16 bases lay between the germline ends. The CDR3 DNA sequence: TGTGCCAGCAGCCCTCTGGGAGGATTAACCTACGAGCAGTACTTC. Encoded protein: CASSPLGGLTYEQYF.

This clone was seen a handful of times. The chain combines TRBV7-3 with TRBJ1-2; D unresolved. V lost 1 base and J lost 0, with 9 bases in between. Germline V gives CDR1 SGHTA, CDR2 FQGTGA. The CDR3 contains 15 residues. The CDR3 nucleotides are TGTGCCAGCAGCTTAAGGGCAGGAACTAACTATGGCTACACCTTC. Its translation is CASSLRAGTNYGYTF.

The chain couples TRBV4-1 to TRBJ2-7; 13 bases are shared with TRBD2. Looked up from germline, CDR1 is MGHRA and CDR2 is YSYEKL. Germline trimming cut 0 bases from V and 2 bases from J; bases unmatched to any gene: 13. The CDR3 has 20 amino acids. The DNA for the CDR3 is TGCGCCAGCAGCCAAGATGCGACTAGCGGGAGGTTAAGGGTCCCCTACGAGCAGTACTTC. This gives the protein CASSQDATSGRLRVPYEQYF.

This chain uses TRBV3-1 (or the pseudogene TRBV3-2) with TRBJ2-7, with D possibly being TRBD1 (7 bases). Germline V gene data show CDR1 as LGHDT and CDR2 as YNNKEL (reference sequence). The CDR3 runs 13 residues. V lost 4 bases and J lost 6, with 13 bases in between. The CDR3 loop is CASSRRGTVEQYF. In nucleotides, the CDR3 is TGTGCCAGCAGCCGCCGCGGGACAGTCGAGCAGTACTTC.